Below, 17 T cell receptor beta chains from the same sample are listed, as sequenced in a study of blood T cell repertoires in COVID-19. Data came from immunoSEQ multiplex PCR; TCRdb stores just in-frame clones and leaves some out. This sample yields approximately 400,000 clones, of which 70% to 90% are seen a single time; about 1.2% belongs to the top ten. Source material: PBMCs or T cells enriched from blood (not recorded which). The receptors stem from a woman between 18 and 29 years old who had recovered from COVID-19.

The rearrangement joins TRBV20-1 to TRBJ2-7; tentatively, D is TRBD1 (6 bases). Trimming cost V 3 bases and J 2 bases, with 11 bases left between them. The germline gives CDR1 DFQATT, CDR2 SNEGSKA (reference sequence). CDR3 length: 13 amino acids. CDR3 bases: TGCAGTGCTAGTCCCAGGGGACCCTACGAGCAGTACTTC. Its protein is CSASPRGPYEQYF.

The chain carries TRBV24-1 and TRBJ2-3; 7 bases line up with TRBD1. Trimming took 4 bases from V and 1 from J; bases not matched to a gene: 10. This CDR3 region has 17 residues. CDR1 and CDR2 (germline): KGHDR, SFDVKD. The CDR3: CATSDRTGTVGTDTQYF. DNA of the CDR3: TGTGCCACCAGTGACCGAACCGGGACAGTGGGCACAGATACGCAGTATTTT.

The chain combines TRBV27 with TRBJ1-4; D may be TRBD1 (5 bases). The V and J ends lost 6 bases and 6 bases respectively, with 11 bases between them. This CDR3 spans 13 amino acids. The germline V gene has CDR1 MNHEY and CDR2 SMNVEV (reference sequence). DNA of the CDR3: TGTGCCAGCAGAGGACATAACGATGAAAAACTGTTTTTT. This codes for CASRGHNDEKLFF.

J is TRBJ1-1 and V is TRBV6-6, with no clear D. V lost 6 bases to trimming and J lost 6 bases, with 8 bases between them. The germline CDR1 and CDR2 sequences are MNHNY and SVGAGI (reference sequence). The CDR3 extends over 11 amino acids. The CDR3 sequence: CASRTMSEAFF. The CDR3 coding sequence is TGTGCCAGCAGAACAATGTCTGAAGCTTTCTTT.

CDR3 sequence: CASSQAPGQGRGEQFF. The DNA for the CDR3 is TGTGCCAGCAGCCAAGCCCCGGGACAGGGTAGGGGTGAGCAGTTCTTC. The chain has TRBV4-2 and TRBJ2-1, with 9 bases lining up with TRBD1. This CDR3 spans 16 amino acids. Germline values: CDR1 LGHNA, CDR2 YNFKEQ. Unmatched junction bases numbered 10, after V lost 1 base and J lost 9 bases.

The chain's CDR3 is CASSMWAGAQETQYF. In nucleotides, the CDR3 is TGTGCCAGTAGTATGTGGGCAGGGGCTCAAGAGACCCAGTACTTC. The chain combines TRBV19 with TRBJ2-5; D perhaps matches TRBD1 (6 bases). Germline-derived CDR1 and CDR2 are LNHDA and SQIVND (reference sequence). V lost 3 bases to trimming and J lost 2 bases, with 13 bases between them. The CDR3 covers 15 residues.

This clone has ten or more counts. The chain links TRBV19 to TRBJ2-7; 8 bases match TRBD1. This CDR3 has 14 residues. Germline CDR1 and CDR2: LNHDA and SQIVND (reference sequence). J gave up 2 bases and V 3 bases, and 3 bases lay outside the gene matches. The CDR3: CASSIGQGTYEQYF. DNA for the CDR3: TGTGCCAGTAGTATCGGACAGGGAACCTACGAGCAGTACTTC.

V and J are TRBV11-2 and TRBJ2-7, with 9 bases identical to TRBD1. Per germline, CDR1 SGHAT and CDR2 FQNNGV. The CDR3 length is 14 residues. V was pared by 4 bases and J by 4 bases, with 5 bases of the junction left unmatched. CDR3 region: CASSYGTGSYEQYF. CDR3 nucleotide sequence: TGTGCCAGCAGCTATGGGACAGGGAGTTACGAGCAGTACTTC.

Note on this clone: Germline is not matched at one junction end, which may reflect a read error. The chain employs TRBV5-1 and TRBJ1-3; D is unresolved. The CDR3 sequence is 14 residues long. Germline-derived CDR1 and CDR2 are SGHRS and YFSETQ. CDR3 coding DNA: TGCGCCAGCAGGTTGGCGAGCTCTGGAAACACCATATATTTT. Amino acid sequence: CASRLASSGNTIYF.

The chain is built from TRBV4-1 and TRBJ2-7; 9 nucleotides agree with TRBD1. This CDR3 has 17 residues. The ends lost 4 bases at V and 1 base at J; junction bases unmatched: 11. Germline V gives CDR1 MGHRA, CDR2 YSYEKL. Here the CDR3 DNA reads TGCGCCAGCAGCCTCCTCCCGACAGGGGGGGGATCCTACGAGCAGTACTTC. Translation: CASSLLPTGGGSYEQYF.

V gene TRBV19 combines with J gene TRBJ1-5; 9 bases match TRBD1. Looked up from germline, CDR1 is LNHDA and CDR2 is SQIVND (reference sequence). The ends lost 6 bases at V and 6 bases at J; junction bases unmatched: 9. The CDR3 covers 15 residues. The CDR3 DNA reads as TGTGCCAGTAGATCTGGACAGGGGAGCGGTCAGCCCCAGCATTTT. This codes for CASRSGQGSGQPQHF.

The chain couples TRBV15 to TRBJ2-1, with 7 bases that match TRBD1. The germline gives CDR1 LNHNV, CDR2 YYDKDF (reference sequence). This CDR3 has 16 residues. The trim removed 3 bases at V and 0 bases at J, leaving 5 bases unmatched. CDR3 nucleotides: TGTGCCACCAGCAGCCAGGGACAGCGCTCCTACAATGAGCAGTTCTTC. Translating it yields CATSSQGQRSYNEQFF.

The chain employs TRBV7-8 and TRBJ2-1; D perhaps matches TRBD2 (5 bases). Germline V gives CDR1 SGHVS, CDR2 FQNEAQ. The CDR3 length is 15 residues. V dropped 5 bases and J dropped 0 bases, with 11 bases sitting between them. DNA for the CDR3: TGTGCCAGCAGCCTTAGCGATAGCTCCTACAATGAGCAGTTCTTC. It encodes CASSLSDSSYNEQFF.

The gene calls are TRBV5-7 and TRBJ1-1; D gene uncertain. TRBV5-7 is classed as an ORF, of uncertain function. V was shortened by 0 bases and J by 6 bases, with 21 bases between the two germline ends. The CDR3 spans 17 residues. The CDR3 region has the DNA TGTGCCAGCAGCTTGGAAGAGGGCGCGCGGGGTAGGGCTGAAGCTTTCTTT. This translates into CASSLEEGARGRAEAFF.

This clone was observed once. The chain employs TRBV19 and TRBJ2-5; 10 nucleotides line up with TRBD2. With 5 bases clipped from V and 6 bases from J, the junction kept 9 bases outside the gene matches. Germline loops: CDR1 LNHDA, CDR2 SQIVND (reference sequence). The length of the CDR3 is 15 residues. The CDR3 region has the DNA TGTGCCAGTAGTCGGGATAGCGGGGGGTTGAAGACCCAGTACTTC. Amino acids: CASSRDSGGLKTQYF.

The chain links TRBV3-1 (or the pseudogene TRBV3-2) to TRBJ1-2, with 7 bases aligning to TRBD1. Germline V lookup: CDR1 LGHDT, CDR2 YNNKEL (reference sequence). V trimming: 0 bases; J trimming: 1 base; junction bases outside the gene matches: 8. CDR3 size: 17 residues. The CDR3: CASSQDLYRDSNYGYTF. Written as DNA, the CDR3 is TGTGCCAGCAGCCAAGATCTTTATAGGGACAGTAACTATGGCTACACCTTC.

The chain has TRBV5-4 and TRBJ1-5; possible D gene TRBD1, 5 bases. The V gene's germline CDR1 is SGHNT and CDR2 YYREEE (reference sequence). CDR3 length equals 12 residues. Trimming stripped 5 bases from V and 6 bases from J, with 9 bases between. The CDR3 reads CASRRDSQPQHF. The CDR3 DNA follows: TGTGCCAGCAGGCGAGACAGTCAGCCCCAGCATTTT.